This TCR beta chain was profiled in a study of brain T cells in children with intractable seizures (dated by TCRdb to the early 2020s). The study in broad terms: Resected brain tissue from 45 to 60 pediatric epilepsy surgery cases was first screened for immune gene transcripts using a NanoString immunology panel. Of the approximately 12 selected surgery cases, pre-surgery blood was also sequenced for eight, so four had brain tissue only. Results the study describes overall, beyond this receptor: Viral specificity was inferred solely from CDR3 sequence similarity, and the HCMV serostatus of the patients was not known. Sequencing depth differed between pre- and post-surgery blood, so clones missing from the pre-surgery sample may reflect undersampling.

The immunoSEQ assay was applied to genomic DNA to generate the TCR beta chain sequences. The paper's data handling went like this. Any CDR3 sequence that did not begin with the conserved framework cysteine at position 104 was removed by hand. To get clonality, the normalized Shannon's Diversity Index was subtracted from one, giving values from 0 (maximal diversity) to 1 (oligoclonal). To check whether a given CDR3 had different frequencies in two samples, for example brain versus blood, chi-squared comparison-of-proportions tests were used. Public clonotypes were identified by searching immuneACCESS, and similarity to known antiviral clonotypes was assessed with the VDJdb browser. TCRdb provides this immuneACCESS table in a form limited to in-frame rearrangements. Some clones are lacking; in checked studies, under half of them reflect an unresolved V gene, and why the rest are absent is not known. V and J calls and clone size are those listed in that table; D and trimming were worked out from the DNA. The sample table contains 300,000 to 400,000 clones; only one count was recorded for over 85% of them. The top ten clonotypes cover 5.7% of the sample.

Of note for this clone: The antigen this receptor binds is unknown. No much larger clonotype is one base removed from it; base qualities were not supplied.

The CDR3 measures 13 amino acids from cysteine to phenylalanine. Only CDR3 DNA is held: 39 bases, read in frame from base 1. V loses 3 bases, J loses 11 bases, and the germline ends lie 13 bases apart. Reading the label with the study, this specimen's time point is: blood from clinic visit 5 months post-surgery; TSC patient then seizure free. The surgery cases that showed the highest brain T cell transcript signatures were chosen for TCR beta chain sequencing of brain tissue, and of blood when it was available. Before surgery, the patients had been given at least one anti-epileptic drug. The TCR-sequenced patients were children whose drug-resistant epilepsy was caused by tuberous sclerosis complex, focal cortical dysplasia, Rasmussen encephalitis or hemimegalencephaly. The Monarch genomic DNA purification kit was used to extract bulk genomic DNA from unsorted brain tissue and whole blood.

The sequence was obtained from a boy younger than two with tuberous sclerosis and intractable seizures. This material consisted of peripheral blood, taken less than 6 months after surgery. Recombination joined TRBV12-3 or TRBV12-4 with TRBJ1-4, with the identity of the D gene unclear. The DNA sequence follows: TGTGCCAGCAGTTTTAGGAGGTCAAGGAAACTGTTTTTT. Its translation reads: CASSFRRSRKLFF.